This T cell receptor (beta chain) was found in a study of OX40 agonist ivuxolimab in advanced cancers. Study-level background: Partial responses were achieved by three patients, one with hepatocellular carcinoma and two with cutaneous melanoma. Notes on the study in general: The study did not work out the antigen specificity of the expanded peripheral T cells. In the 0.1-3.0 mg/kg groups, partial responders showed among the lowest expansion.

Worth noting for this clone: Its cognate antigen is unknown.

Germline loops: CDR1 MGHRA, CDR2 YSYEKL. The CDR3 is 17 amino acids. V gave up 1 base and J gave up 2 bases; unmatched junction bases: 9. The table came from immunoSEQ multiplex PCR; TCRdb's copy has only in-frame clones and leaves some out. The sample includes roughly 10,000 clones, 77% seen only once; the top ten take about 32%. People who had autoimmune disease history or systemic immunosuppression were excluded. Source: CD4+ or CD8+ T cells sorted from blood, taken in a trial of the OX40 agonist ivuxolimab. The J gene is TRBJ2-7, the V gene TRBV4-1, with TRBD2 matching over 9 bases. The sequence derives from an adult with an advanced solid tumor such as melanoma, head and neck, liver or kidney cancer. The CDR3 spells CASSQGSTSGLTYEQYF. In DNA, the CDR3 is TGCGCCAGCAGCCAAGGCTCGACTAGCGGTTTAACCTACGAGCAGTACTTC.